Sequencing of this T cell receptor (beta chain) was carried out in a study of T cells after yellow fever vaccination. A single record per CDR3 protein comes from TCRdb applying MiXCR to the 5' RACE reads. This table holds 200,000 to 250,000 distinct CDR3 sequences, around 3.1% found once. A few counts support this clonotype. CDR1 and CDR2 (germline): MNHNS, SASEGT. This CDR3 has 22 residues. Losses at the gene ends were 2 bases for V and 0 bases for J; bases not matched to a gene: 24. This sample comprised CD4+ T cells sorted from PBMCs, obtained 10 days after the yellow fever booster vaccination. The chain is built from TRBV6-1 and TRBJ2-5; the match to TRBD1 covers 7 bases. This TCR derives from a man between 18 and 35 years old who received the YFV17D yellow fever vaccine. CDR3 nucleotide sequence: TGTGCCAGCAGTGAATATTGGCTAGGGGGCTTTGCTGAAGGAAAGTACCAAGAGACCCAGTACTTC. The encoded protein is CASSEYWLGGFAEGKYQETQYF.